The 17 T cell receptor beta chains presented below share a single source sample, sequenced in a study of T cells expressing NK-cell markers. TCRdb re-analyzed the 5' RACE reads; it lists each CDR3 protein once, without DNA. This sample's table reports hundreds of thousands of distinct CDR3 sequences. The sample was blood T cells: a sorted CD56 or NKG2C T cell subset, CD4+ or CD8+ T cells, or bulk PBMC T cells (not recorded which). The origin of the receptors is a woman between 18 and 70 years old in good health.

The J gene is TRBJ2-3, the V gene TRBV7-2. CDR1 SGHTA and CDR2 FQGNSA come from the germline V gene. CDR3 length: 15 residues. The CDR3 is CASSPNSKSTDTQYF.

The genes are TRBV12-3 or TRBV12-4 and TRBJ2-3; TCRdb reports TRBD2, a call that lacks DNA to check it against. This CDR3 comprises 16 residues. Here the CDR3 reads CASSFGSGVGTDTQYF.

The chain's CDR3 is CSAGQADYDEQYF. The chain has TRBV20-1 and TRBJ2-7; TCRdb's D call, TRBD2, is unchecked because there is no DNA. Germline assignment: CDR1 DFQATT and CDR2 SNEGSKA (reference sequence). This CDR3 has 13 residues.

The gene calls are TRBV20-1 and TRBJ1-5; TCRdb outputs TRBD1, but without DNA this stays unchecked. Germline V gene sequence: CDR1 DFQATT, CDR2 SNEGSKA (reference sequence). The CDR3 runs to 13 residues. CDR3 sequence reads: CSASRGGNQPQHF.

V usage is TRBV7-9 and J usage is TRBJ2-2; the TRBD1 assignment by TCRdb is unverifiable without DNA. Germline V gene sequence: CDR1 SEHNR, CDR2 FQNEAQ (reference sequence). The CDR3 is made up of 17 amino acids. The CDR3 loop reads CASSPLAGQVFTGELFF. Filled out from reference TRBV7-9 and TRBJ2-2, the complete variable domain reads DTGVSQNPRHKITKRGQNVTFRCDPISEHNRLYWYRQTLGQGPEFLTYFQNEAQLEKSRLLSDRFSAERPKGSFSTLEIQRTEQGDSAMYLCASSPLAGQVFTGELFFGEGSRLTVL.

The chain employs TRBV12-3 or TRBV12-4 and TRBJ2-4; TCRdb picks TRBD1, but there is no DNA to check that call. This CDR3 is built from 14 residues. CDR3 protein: CASSQRAAKNIQYF.

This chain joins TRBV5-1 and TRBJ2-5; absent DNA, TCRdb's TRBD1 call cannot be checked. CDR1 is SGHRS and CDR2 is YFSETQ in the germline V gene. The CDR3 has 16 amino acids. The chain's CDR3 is CASSQGQAGDQETQYF.

This chain's CDR3 is CASSFSTEETQYF. The rearrangement uses TRBV5-1 and TRBJ2-5. The CDR3 totals 13 residues. The V gene's germline CDR1 is SGHRS and CDR2 YFSETQ.

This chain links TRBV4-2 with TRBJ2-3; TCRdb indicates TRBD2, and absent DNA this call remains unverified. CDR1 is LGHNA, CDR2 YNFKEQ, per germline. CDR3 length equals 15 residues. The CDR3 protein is CASSQEAGVKDTQYF.

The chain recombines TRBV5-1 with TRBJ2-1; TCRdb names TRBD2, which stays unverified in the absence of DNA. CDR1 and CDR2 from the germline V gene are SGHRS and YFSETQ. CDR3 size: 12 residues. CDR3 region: CASSPLYDEQFF. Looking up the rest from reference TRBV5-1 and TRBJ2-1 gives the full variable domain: KAGVTQTPRYLIKTRGQQVTLSCSPISGHRSVSWYQQTPGQGLQFLFEYFSETQRNKGNFPGRFSGRQFSNSRSEMNVSTLELGDSALYLCASSPLYDEQFFGPGTRLTVL.

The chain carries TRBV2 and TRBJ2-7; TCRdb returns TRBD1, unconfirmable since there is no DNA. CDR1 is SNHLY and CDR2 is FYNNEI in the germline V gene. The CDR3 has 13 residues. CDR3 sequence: CASSYRHSYEQYF.

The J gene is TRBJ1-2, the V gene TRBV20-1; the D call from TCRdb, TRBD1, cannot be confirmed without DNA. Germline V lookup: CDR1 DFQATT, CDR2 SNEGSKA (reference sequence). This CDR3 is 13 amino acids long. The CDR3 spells CSARRDRGYGYTF.

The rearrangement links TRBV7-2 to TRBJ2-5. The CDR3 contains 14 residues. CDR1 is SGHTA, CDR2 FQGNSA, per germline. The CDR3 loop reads CASSLSATQETQYF.

CDR3 loop: CASSPGPHYEQYF. V usage is TRBV5-1 and J usage is TRBJ2-7; TCRdb calls TRBD1, which cannot be checked without DNA. The CDR3 contains 13 residues. The V gene's germline CDR1 is SGHRS and CDR2 YFSETQ.

CDR3 loop: CASSIQPNTEAFF. The chain carries TRBV7-3 and TRBJ1-1. Germline values: CDR1 SGHTA, CDR2 FQGTGA. This CDR3 is built from 13 residues.

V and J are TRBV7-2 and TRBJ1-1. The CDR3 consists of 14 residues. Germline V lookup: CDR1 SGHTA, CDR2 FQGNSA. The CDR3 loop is CASSLARPTTEAFF.

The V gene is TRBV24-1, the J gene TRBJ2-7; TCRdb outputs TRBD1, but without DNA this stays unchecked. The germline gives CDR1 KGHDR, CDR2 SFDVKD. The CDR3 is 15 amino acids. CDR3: CATSDTGTGGYDQYF.